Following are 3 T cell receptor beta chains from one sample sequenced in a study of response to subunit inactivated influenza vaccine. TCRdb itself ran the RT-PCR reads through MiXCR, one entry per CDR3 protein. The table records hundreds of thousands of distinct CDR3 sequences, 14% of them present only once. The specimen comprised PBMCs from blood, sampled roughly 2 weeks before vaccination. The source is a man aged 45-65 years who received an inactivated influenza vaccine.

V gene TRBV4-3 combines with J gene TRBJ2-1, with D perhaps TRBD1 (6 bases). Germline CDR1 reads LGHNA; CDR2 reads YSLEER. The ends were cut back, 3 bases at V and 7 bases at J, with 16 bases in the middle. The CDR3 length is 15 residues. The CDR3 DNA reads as TGCGCCAGCAGCCACGGTGGGCAGGGGACGAATGAGCAGTTCTTC. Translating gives CASSHGGQGTNEQFF.

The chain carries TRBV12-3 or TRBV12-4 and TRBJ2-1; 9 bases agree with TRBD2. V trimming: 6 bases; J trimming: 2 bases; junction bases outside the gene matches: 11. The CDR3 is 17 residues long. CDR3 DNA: TGTGCCAGCAGGCCTAGACTAGCGGCAGACACCTACAATGAGCAGTTCTTC. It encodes CASRPRLAADTYNEQFF.

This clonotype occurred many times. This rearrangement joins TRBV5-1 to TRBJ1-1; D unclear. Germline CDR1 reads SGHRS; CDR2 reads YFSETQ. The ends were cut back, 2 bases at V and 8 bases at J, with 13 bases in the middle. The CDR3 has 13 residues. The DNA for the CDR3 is TGCGCCAGCAGCTTTGTCGGAAGAACAGAAGCTTTCTTT. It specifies CASSFVGRTEAFF.